This T cell receptor (beta chain) was observed in a study of patients and donors after allogeneic stem cell transplantation. Germline values: CDR1 SGHRS, CDR2 YFSETQ. Trimming removed 5 bases from V and 0 bases from J, with 8 bases in between. The CDR3 is 13 amino acids. TCRdb processed the RT-PCR reads anew with MiXCR; each CDR3 protein has one entry. The repertoire has about a million distinct CDR3 sequences, roughly 18% of them found once; the top ten carry around 5.5%. This clonotype was counted many times. This rearrangement joins TRBV5-1 to TRBJ1-1; no clear D gene. The source material was blood, either unsorted or a sorted T cell fraction (not recorded which). This receptor was taken from a human donor who was either an allogeneic HSCT recipient or a stem cell or donor lymphocyte infusion donor (not recorded which). It is not recorded whose cells these are; they may come from a transplant donor. CDR3 protein: CASSVTVNTEAFF. The CDR3 DNA reads as TGCGCCAGCAGTGTCACAGTGAACACTGAAGCTTTCTTT.